The present entry profiles one T cell receptor (beta chain) with its context. The data belong to a study of blood T cell repertoires in COVID-19. Study-wide background: Sites in the United States, Italy and Spain provided acute and convalescent COVID-19 samples. Sources were T cells, B-cell-depleted T cells, or PBMCs; the material itself was cDNA or gDNA.

The CDR3 length is 15 residues. V was shortened by 7 bases and J by 7 bases, with 17 bases between the two germline ends. Per the germline V gene, CDR1 is MNHEY and CDR2 is SMNVEV (reference sequence). Only in-frame clones appear in the TCRdb table, and some are missing; sequencing was by immunoSEQ multiplex PCR. The table records 85,000 to 100,000 clones, about 91% of them present only once. Seattle patient enrollment occurred during active infection, with longitudinal follow-up thereafter. The sample taken for sequencing was peripheral blood. The chain links TRBV27 to TRBJ1-6, with TRBD1 as a possible D gene (6 bases). This receptor was identified in a man in his fifties or sixties with COVID-19, enrolled during active disease. In DNA form, the CDR3 reads TGTGCCAGCACCTCCAAGCTCAGGGGAAATTCACCCCTCCACTTT. The encoded protein is CASTSKLRGNSPLHF.